This TCR beta chain emerged from a study of post-analysis software for immune sequencing data (dated by TCRdb to between 2014 and 2017). Background on the whole study: Relapsing-remitting, secondary progressive and progressive-relapsing multiple sclerosis were recorded as disease courses, and subtype annotation was lacking for some patients. The multiple sclerosis patient repertoires were compared with approximately 11 previously published healthy control repertoires from donors aged about 6 to 26 years. A subset of samples was prepared in parallel using single-end sample barcoding, then pooled and co-amplified after Illumina adapter ligation.

To demonstrate the VDJtools post-analysis software, the study profiled TCR beta repertoires from the peripheral blood of about a dozen young patients with multiple sclerosis. The patients with multiple sclerosis were children and adolescents between roughly 6 and 17 years of age. Measured from the cysteine to the phenylalanine, the CDR3 is 16 residues long. Only CDR3 DNA remains: 48 bases, in frame from the first base. The CDR1 and CDR2 encoded by the germline V gene are SGDLS and YYNGEE. The V end gives up 4 bases and the J end 6 bases, leaving 10 bases in the junction not matched to a gene. The library was prepared using PCR. This sample was sequenced with an Illumina HiSeq 2500. Unique molecular identifiers were incorporated into TCR beta cDNA libraries to reduce PCR and sequencing biases. Approximately 500,000 cDNA molecules were obtained per 1 to 10 million input T cells, so each molecule approximated one T cell. The patient libraries were prepared and sequenced using the same protocol as the earlier healthy control dataset. Within a given batch, samples were prepared together, multiplexed and sequenced on the same HiSeq lane. The authors' pipeline ran thus. Raw barcoded reads were processed with MIGEC, and single-read molecular identifier groups were discarded before consensus assembly and CDR3 extraction. VDJtools was used for post-analysis of the clonotype tables, and diversity was normalized by down-sampling every dataset to the size of the smallest sample. Repertoire overlap clustering matched CDR3 amino acid but not nucleotide sequences to correct batch-related cross-sample contamination. Through fastp at Q25 and MiXCR, TCRdb rebuilt clones from the public reads, retaining in-frame beta chains. CDR3 protein sequences are deduplicated, and each keeps its most common genes and DNA. TCRdb, rather than the study authors, made the V and J calls. Recorded for this sample are a few hundred thousand distinct CDR3 sequences; about 39% of them occurred a single time. Clones ranked in the top ten supply approximately 7.1% of the sample.

Study-level results and caveats: Compared with controls, multiple sclerosis patients had significantly lower normalized Chao1 diversity, a finding suggesting substantial peripheral T-cell clonal expansion. Strong co-clustering of samples prepared in the same batch was shown by direct clustering with F measure, prompting a batch-effect correction. Significantly higher frequencies in patients than in controls were found for about 5 TRBV segments, including TRBV5-6, TRBV5-1 and TRBV20-1. The multiple sclerosis patient group was slightly younger than the control group.

Of note for this clonotype: This receptor's antigen is unknown. Within one base of it there is no much larger clone, and no base qualities were kept.

This TCR was recovered from a girl aged 2 to 10 with multiple sclerosis. The sample comprised blood. The receptor chain draws on TRBV9 and TRBJ2-1, with 10 bases aligning to TRBD2. The nucleotide sequence is TGTGCCAGCAGCTCCCCAGGAGCGGGAGGGGTCAATGAGCAGTTCTTC. This yields the protein CASSSPGAGGVNEQFF. With the portions outside the CDR3 filled from the reference TRBV9 and TRBJ2-1 genes, the complete variable region becomes DSGVTQTPKHLITATGQRVTLRCSPRSGDLSVYWYQQSLDQGLQFLIQYYNGEERAKGNILERFSAQQFPDLHSELNLSSLELGDSALYFCASSSPGAGGVNEQFFGPGTRLTVL.